This T cell receptor beta chain was recovered during a study of blood T cells in healthy people across ages. Germline CDR1 and CDR2: SGHTA and FQGNSA. V was clipped by 0 bases and J by 4 bases, with 15 bases between them. The CDR3 extends over 16 amino acids. Study-level points and caveats: Measured against age, TCR beta diversity per million T cells decreased in a roughly linear manner. Considered underestimates were the diversity estimates obtained from one million T cells.

Staff drew around 10 milliliters of peripheral blood from each donor. This clonotype was counted only a few times. As yet, its antigen is unknown. Primed by a sample-barcoded 5' primer and a J-beta primer mix, a second PCR proceeded for about 6 to 12 cycles. Using its own MiXCR run on the 5' RACE reads, TCRdb lists one record per CDR3 protein. The sample includes hundreds of thousands of distinct CDR3 sequences, more than 55% of them seen just once. The sample comprised blood. The chain combines TRBV7-2 with TRBJ1-2; D not resolved. The receptor was derived from a man aged 40-50 years in good health. The CDR3 DNA reads as TGTGCCAGCAGCTTAGCCTTGGCCTCTAGGAGCTATGGCTACACCTTC. Its protein is CASSLALASRSYGYTF.